This TCR beta chain was obtained from a study of spatial heterogeneity in lung cancer. Study as a whole: Beta-chain sequences were consistently detected more often than alpha-chain sequences. Study conclusions and caveats: Follow-up blood showed ubiquitous expanded tumor TCRs less than blood at resection did.

In its sample, this clonotype was seen many times. Antigen: not known. Regarding time point: sample taken at primary tumor resection. Sequencing was performed on whole RNA extracted from tumor and nontumor lung tissue, or from frozen PBMC, and the material was left unsorted. Donors were approximately 70 untreated early-stage non-small cell lung cancer patients. Each TCR cDNA molecule carried a unique molecular identifier. TCRdb re-analysed the 5' RACE reads in MiXCR, keeping a single row per CDR3 protein. The sample has roughly 21,000 distinct CDR3 sequences; about 3% are singletons. Germline loops: CDR1 MNHNY, CDR2 SVGAGI (reference sequence). This CDR3 has 19 residues. Trimming took 0 bases from V and 1 from J; bases not matched to a gene: 9.

This receptor was taken from a female donor with early-stage non-small cell lung cancer. The V and J genes are TRBV6-6 and TRBJ2-2, with TRBD2 identical over 9 bases. The material sequenced was PBMCs, taken at surgery. The CDR3 bases are TGTGCCAGCAGTTACTCTAGCGGGAGACCCGAATTGAACACCGGGGAGCTGTTTTTT. It yields the protein CASSYSSGRPELNTGELFF.